Shown below are 6 T cell receptor beta chains from a single sample sequenced in a study of response to subunit inactivated influenza vaccine. Each CDR3 protein gets one entry after TCRdb re-called the RT-PCR reads with MiXCR. The sample lists 650,000 to 800,000 distinct CDR3 sequences, roughly 13% occurring once. The sample consisted of PBMCs from blood, taken 14 to 15 days before vaccination. These receptors were collected from a man over 45 who received an inactivated influenza vaccine.

This rearrangement joins TRBV7-9 to TRBJ1-2; TRBD1 matches 8 bases. With V trimmed by 5 bases and J by 7 bases, 9 bases remained unmatched. Germline lookup yields CDR1 SEHNR and CDR2 FQNEAQ (reference sequence). This CDR3 spans 14 amino acids. CDR3 amino acids: CASSHTGTGFGYTF. DNA of the CDR3: TGTGCCAGCAGCCACACCGGGACAGGTTTTGGCTACACCTTC.

This clonotype was counted a few times. The V and J genes are TRBV12-3 or TRBV12-4 and TRBJ2-1; D unresolved. Trimming removed 3 bases at V and 5 bases at J, with 14 bases between. The CDR3 covers 15 residues. CDR3 in DNA: TGTGCCAGCAGTTTTTGGAGAGATGGTAACAATGAGCAGTTCTTC. Translation: CASSFWRDGNNEQFF.

J is TRBJ2-5 and V is TRBV15; tentatively, D is TRBD2 (5 bases). Germline lookup yields CDR1 LNHNV and CDR2 YYDKDF (reference sequence). The CDR3 has 16 residues. V was trimmed by 2 bases and J by 1 base, leaving 14 bases between them. In DNA, the CDR3 is TGTGCCACCAGCAGAATAGACGGGATCAGCCAAGAGACCCAGTACTTC. Translating it yields CATSRIDGISQETQYF.

The sample holds many counts of this clonotype. The V call is TRBV5-1, the J call TRBJ2-4, with a weak D call TRBD1 (6 bases). This CDR3 comprises 14 residues. Germline-derived CDR1 and CDR2 are SGHRS and YFSETQ. Trimming removed 1 base at V and 6 bases at J, with 11 bases between. CDR3 DNA: TGCGCCAGCAGCTTGAACAGGGAGATAAACATTCAGTACTTC. It encodes CASSLNREINIQYF. The entire variable domain, with the rest obtained from reference TRBV5-1 and TRBJ2-4, is as follows: KAGVTQTPRYLIKTRGQQVTLSCSPISGHRSVSWYQQTPGQGLQFLFEYFSETQRNKGNFPGRFSGRQFSNSRSEMNVSTLELGDSALYLCASSLNREINIQYFGAGTRLSVL.

This clonotype was found a few times. This chain's CDR3 is CASSFLGLAGPDTQYF. The CDR3 DNA reads as TGTGCCAGCAGTTTCCTCGGACTAGCGGGACCCGATACGCAGTATTTT. This rearrangement joins TRBV6-5 to TRBJ2-3, with 12 nucleotides matching TRBD2. This CDR3 spans 16 amino acids. Germline V lookup: CDR1 MNHEY, CDR2 SVGAGI. J gave up 6 bases and V 4 bases, and 8 bases lay outside the gene matches.

This chain uses TRBV20-1 with TRBJ2-1, with D tentatively TRBD1 or TRBD2 (5 bases each). The CDR3 sequence is 13 residues long. Per the germline V gene, CDR1 is DFQATT and CDR2 is SNEGSKA (reference sequence). The V end lost 3 bases, the J end lost 6 bases, and 12 bases lay between the germline ends. CDR3 sequence: CSASRDRTNEQFF. The CDR3 DNA reads as TGCAGTGCTAGTAGGGACCGAACCAATGAGCAGTTCTTC.